One and the same sample provided the 28 T cell receptor beta chains below, sequenced in a study of regulatory T cells in long-lasting Graves disease. As to time point: persistent/refractory GD, antithyroid drugs over 5 years with positive TRAb. PBMC-derived RNA was used for the TCR library. CDR3-region Arm-PCR and iRepertoire HTBI primers produced the TCR beta libraries. TCRdb passed the multiplex PCR reads through MiXCR, listing each CDR3 protein once. The sample consists of about 660,000 distinct CDR3 sequences, approximately 31% of them appearing once. The source material was peripheral blood mononuclear cells (PBMCs), sampled when the disease was refractory, from a patient treated with antithyroid drugs. Receptors were obtained from a female donor with Graves disease.

Only a few counts were recorded for this clonotype. The CDR3 reads CASSLNGGAGGRNEAFF. In nucleotides, the CDR3 is TGTGCCAGCAGCCTCAATGGCGGGGCAGGGGGTAGGAACGAAGCTTTCTTT. V and J are TRBV7-3 and TRBJ1-1; 7 positions agree with TRBD1. V lost 5 bases to trimming and J lost 8 bases; unmatched junction nucleotides: 20. This CDR3 is built from 17 residues. The V gene's germline CDR1 is SGHTA and CDR2 FQGTGA.

This clonotype showed up just a few times. The V gene is TRBV7-6, the J gene TRBJ1-2; D is perhaps TRBD1 (6 bases). With 4 bases removed from V and 0 bases from J, the gap between germline ends came to 18 bases. This CDR3 is 17 amino acids long. Germline assignment: CDR1 SGHVS and CDR2 FNYEAQ. The CDR3 loop reads CASSSRAGGSPNYGYTF. CDR3 sequence (DNA): TGTGCCAGCAGCTCCCGGGCGGGGGGCTCCCCTAACTATGGCTACACCTTC.

This clonotype was seen ten or more times. The chain uses TRBV2 and TRBJ1-4, with 8 bases fitting TRBD1. Germline CDR1 is SNHLY and CDR2 is FYNNEI. With V trimmed by 6 bases and J by 9 bases, 12 bases remained unmatched. The CDR3 has 15 residues. The DNA of the CDR3 is TGTGCCAGCAGCGCACCCGACAGGGGCGTACAAAAACTGTTTTTT. It codes for CASSAPDRGVQKLFF.

Only a few counts were recorded for this clonotype. CDR3 sequence reads: CASSTSTGNEQYF. In DNA, the CDR3 is TGTGCCAGCTCAACCTCCACAGGGAACGAGCAGTACTTC. The chain combines TRBV18 with TRBJ2-7, with D perhaps TRBD1 (6 bases). The germline CDR1 and CDR2 sequences are KGHSH and LQKENI. V was clipped by 5 bases and J by 5 bases, with 13 bases between them. There are 13 residues in the CDR3.

This clonotype was picked up a small number of times. The chain links TRBV5-1 to TRBJ2-7; a weak D match, TRBD1 (7 bases). Trimming stripped 0 bases from V and 3 bases from J, with 13 bases between. Germline assignment: CDR1 SGHRS and CDR2 YFSETQ. The CDR3 runs 15 residues. The CDR3 reads CASSLASGGGYEQYF. The CDR3 DNA reads TGCGCCAGCAGCTTGGCCTCAGGGGGAGGCTACGAGCAGTACTTC.

This clonotype was recorded many times. This chain uses TRBV6-1 with TRBJ1-1; D unclear. This CDR3 spans 14 amino acids. The germline V gene has CDR1 MNHNS and CDR2 SASEGT. V was shortened by 8 bases and J by 0 bases, with 13 bases between the two germline ends. The CDR3 DNA reads TGTGCCAGCCCCCACGACACGTTGAACACTGAAGCTTTCTTT. This codes for CASPHDTLNTEAFF.

This clonotype has just a few counts. This rearrangement joins TRBV29-1 to TRBJ1-1, with D possibly matching TRBD1 (5 bases). Germline V lookup: CDR1 SQVTM, CDR2 ANQGSEA. V was shortened by 1 base and J by 5 bases, with 11 bases between the two germline ends. The CDR3 covers 13 residues. The chain's CDR3 is CSVEGSRGTEAFF. As DNA, the CDR3 is TGCAGCGTTGAAGGTTCACGGGGGACTGAAGCTTTCTTT.

The chain joins TRBV7-2 to TRBJ2-5; 8 bases align to TRBD2. V lost 1 base, J lost 5 bases, and 6 bases stayed unmatched. The CDR3 has 15 residues. Per the germline V gene, CDR1 is SGHTA and CDR2 is FQGNSA. In DNA, the CDR3 is TGTGCCAGCAGCTTAGTAACGGGAGGGCGGGAGACCCAGTACTTC. It specifies CASSLVTGGRETQYF.

This chain uses TRBV7-2 with TRBJ2-7, with 12 bases that match TRBD2. CDR1 and CDR2 from the germline V gene are SGHTA and FQGNSA. The CDR3 sequence is 14 residues long. J was trimmed by 5 bases and V by 5 bases; bases with no gene match: 4. The CDR3 loop is CASSRTSGDNEQYF. CDR3 in DNA: TGTGCCAGCAGCCGGACTAGCGGGGACAACGAGCAGTACTTC.

With respect to this clonotype: A read error is possible here, since a much larger clone lies one base away. V and J are TRBV12-3 or TRBV12-4 and TRBJ1-2; 7 positions agree with TRBD1. The CDR3 has 13 amino acids. Trimming cost V 5 bases and J 10 bases; bases outside gene matches: 10. This CDR3 is CASSLTGMGDYTF. The CDR3 coding sequence is TGTGCCAGCAGTCTGACAGGGATGGGGGACTACACCTTC.

The chain links TRBV20-1 to TRBJ1-1; 8 positions match TRBD1. J was trimmed by 7 bases and V by 6 bases; bases with no gene match: 7. CDR3 length: 12 amino acids. In germline, CDR1 is DFQATT, CDR2 SNEGSKA (reference sequence). Here the CDR3 DNA reads TGCAGTGCCCAGGCGACAGGGGTTGAAGCTTTCTTT. Translated, it gives CSAQATGVEAFF.

V and J are TRBV28 and TRBJ2-7; 7 bases are shared with TRBD1. V lost 4 bases and J lost 0; bases outside the gene matches: 3. The CDR3 has 14 residues. CDR1 and CDR2 (germline): MDHEN, SYDVKM. CDR3 protein: CASSYGTVSYEQYF. In DNA, the CDR3 is TGTGCCAGCAGTTACGGGACAGTCTCCTACGAGCAGTACTTC.

This chain's CDR3 is CASSLTGASGNTIYF. CDR3 bases: TGTGCCAGCAGCTTAACAGGGGCTTCTGGAAACACCATATATTTT. This chain uses TRBV7-9 with TRBJ1-3; 7 nucleotides agree with TRBD1. The CDR3 is made up of 15 amino acids. Germline V gives CDR1 SEHNR, CDR2 FQNEAQ (reference sequence). Trimming at V came to 2 bases and at J to 1 base, leaving 2 bases not matched to a gene.

Remarks on this clonotype: It is unclear where the CDR3 begins or ends on the DNA, so no DNA is shown, and the CDR3 is as TCRdb lists it. This chain links TRBV27 with TRBJ2-3; the D call of TRBD1 is as the table states it, not checked on the DNA. The CDR3 has 17 residues if both end residues are counted. Germline V gene lookup returns CDR1 MNHEY and CDR2 SMNVEV (reference sequence). The CDR3 is CASSLSLRPGGTDTQYF.

The gene calls are TRBV10-3 and TRBJ1-2, with D unclear. This CDR3 comprises 14 residues. V dropped 0 bases and J dropped 4 bases, with 9 bases sitting between them. Germline V gene lookup returns CDR1 ENHRY and CDR2 SYGVKD. The CDR3 DNA is TGTGCCATCAGTGAGTCCTGGCCGACCTATGGCTACACCTTC. This translates into CAISESWPTYGYTF.

Worth noting for this clonotype: The junction does not match germline at one end; this may be a read error. The rearrangement joins TRBV20-1 to TRBJ1-5; D is undetermined. CDR1 is DFQATT and CDR2 is SNEGSKA in the germline V gene (reference sequence). This CDR3 has 14 amino acids. DNA of the CDR3: TGCAGTGCTAGAGGTGGGCTTAGCAAACAGCCCCAGCATTTT. Its protein is CSARGGLSKQPQHF.

This clonotype was observed a few times. The gene calls are TRBV20-1 and TRBJ2-3; a possible D gene is TRBD2 (5 bases). Germline CDR1 is DFQATT and CDR2 is SNEGSKA (reference sequence). The CDR3 is 13 residues long. Trimming stripped 6 bases from V and 4 bases from J, with 14 bases between. CDR3: CSATGSVADTQYF. CDR3 bases: TGCAGTGCAACGGGATCGGTGGCAGATACGCAGTATTTT.

This clonotype was recorded many times. V usage is TRBV11-2 and J usage is TRBJ1-2; D uncertain. The CDR3 is 11 residues long. V lost 5 bases, J lost 7 bases, and 8 bases lay in between. Germline CDR1 SGHAT, CDR2 FQNNGV. The CDR3 region is CASSTALGYTF. CDR3 in DNA: TGTGCCAGCAGCACCGCCCTTGGCTACACCTTC.

This clonotype was found many times. The chain employs TRBV2 and TRBJ2-4; the match to TRBD2 covers 10 bases. After removal of 2 bases from V and 4 bases from J, the junction contained 5 bases not matched to a gene. The CDR3 contains 16 residues. The germline gives CDR1 SNHLY, CDR2 FYNNEI. The CDR3 reads CASSEWLAGVKNIQYF. CDR3 DNA sequence: TGTGCCAGCAGTGAATGGCTAGCGGGAGTAAAAAACATTCAGTACTTC.

This CDR3 is CASSGGPTDPNYGYTF. CDR3 coding DNA: TGTGCCAGCAGCGGAGGACCTACGGATCCAAACTATGGCTACACCTTC. The chain carries TRBV11-1 and TRBJ1-2; no reliable D call. CDR1 and CDR2 (germline): SGHAT, FQDESV (reference sequence). The CDR3 consists of 16 residues. V gave up 5 bases and J gave up 2 bases, with 18 bases separating them.

The chain joins TRBV19 to TRBJ1-1, with 8 bases identical to TRBD1. CDR1 and CDR2 from the germline V gene are LNHDA and SQIVND (reference sequence). This CDR3 is 14 amino acids long. V was pared by 5 bases and J by 5 bases, with 7 bases of the junction left unmatched. The CDR3 sequence is CASSRRTGSTEAFF. Written as DNA, the CDR3 is TGTGCCAGTAGTCGAAGGACAGGGAGTACTGAAGCTTTCTTT.

This clonotype was seen a handful of times. J is TRBJ1-6 and V is TRBV5-5, with 9 bases fitting TRBD1. J lost 10 bases, V lost 4 bases, and 12 bases had no gene match. In germline, CDR1 is SGHKS, CDR2 YYEKEE (reference sequence). This CDR3 region has 16 residues. The CDR3 reads CASSHVPQGAQSPLHF. DNA for the CDR3: TGTGCCAGCAGCCACGTCCCACAGGGGGCTCAGTCACCCCTCCACTTT.

This clonotype was seen repeatedly, ten times or more. The chain links TRBV11-2 to TRBJ1-1, with D tentatively TRBD1 (6 bases). The CDR3 spans 15 residues. With 1 base removed from V and 4 bases from J, the gap between germline ends came to 13 bases. Germline CDR1 reads SGHAT; CDR2 reads FQNNGV. The CDR3 DNA follows: TGTGCCAGCAGCTTAGCGGGGGTCAGGGGCACTGAAGCTTTCTTT. This gives the protein CASSLAGVRGTEAFF.

This chain links TRBV6-2 or TRBV6-3 with TRBJ1-5; TRBD1 agrees at 10 bases. The CDR3 consists of 18 residues. Losses at the gene ends were 6 bases for V and 2 bases for J; bases not matched to a gene: 13. The germline V gene encodes CDR1 MNHEY and CDR2 SVGEGT. DNA of the CDR3: TGTGCCAGCAGCCGGGACAGGGGACGGGTTTACGGCAATCAGCCCCAGCATTTT. It yields the protein CASSRDRGRVYGNQPQHF.

The chain joins TRBV11-2 to TRBJ2-7; D might be TRBD2 (6 bases). The CDR3 contains 15 residues. V was pared by 0 bases and J by 4 bases, with 13 bases between. CDR1 and CDR2 from the germline V gene are SGHAT and FQNNGV. The CDR3 spells CASSLDTGLSYEQYF. For the CDR3, the DNA is TGTGCCAGCAGCTTAGATACGGGACTCTCTTACGAGCAGTACTTC.

The V gene is TRBV12-3 or TRBV12-4, the J gene TRBJ2-2; D is unresolved. V lost 3 bases and J lost 5, with 7 bases in between. The CDR3 length is 13 residues. The CDR3 bases are TGTGCCAGCAGTTTTGTGGGAACCGGGGAGCTGTTTTTT. This encodes CASSFVGTGELFF.

The CDR3 region has the DNA TGTGCCAGCACCCGTTCAACTAGAAACACCATATATTTT. The encoded protein is CASTRSTRNTIYF. The V call is TRBV12-3 or TRBV12-4, the J call TRBJ1-3; no clear D gene. This CDR3 is built from 13 residues. V shed 7 bases and J shed 5 bases, with 12 bases lying between them.

This clonotype was detected many times. The CDR3 bases are TGTGCCAGCAGCACAGGACTAGCGGGAGTGTGGGAGACCCAGTACTTC. This gives the protein CASSTGLAGVWETQYF. The chain joins TRBV11-2 to TRBJ2-5; TRBD2 agrees at 13 bases. Trimming cost V 5 bases and J 5 bases; bases outside gene matches: 8. Germline CDR1 reads SGHAT; CDR2 reads FQNNGV. The CDR3 is 16 amino acids. Drawing the rest from reference TRBV11-2 and TRBJ2-5, the complete variable domain is EAGVAQSPRYKIIEKRQSVAFWCNPISGHATLYWYQQILGQGPKLLIQFQNNGVVDDSQLPKDRFSAERLKGVDSTLKIQPAKLEDSAVYLCASSTGLAGVWETQYFGPGTRLLVL.